A single sample gave rise to the 11 T cell receptor beta chains below, sequenced in a study of T cells in women clearing cervical HPV infection. TCRdb's copy holds only in-frame clones and misses some; the assay was immunoSEQ multiplex PCR. The sample totals over 15,000 clones; its top ten clones hold about 10%. The sample was blood buffy coat. The receptors were sampled from a woman aged 18-69 years with a cervical HPV16 infection that either progressed to CIN3+ or cleared (not recorded which).

A remark on this clone: The sequence runs out 3 residues before the end of the CDR3; the remainder is reconstructed from the germline J gene. V and J are TRBV5-1 and TRBJ2-2, with D perhaps matching TRBD2 (6 bases). V dropped 4 bases and J dropped 8 bases, with 15 bases sitting between them. The CDR3 is 14 amino acids. Germline lookup yields CDR1 SGHRS and CDR2 YFSETQ. The sequenced part of the CDR3 DNA is TGCGCCAGCAGCCCATTTTTAGGGACTGGGGAG. Protein product: CASSPFLGTGE. The whole CDR3 sequence reads CASSPFLGTGELFF.

About this clone itself: The read terminates 3 residues before the CDR3 end, so the remaining end is supplied by the germline J gene. V and J are TRBV29-1 and TRBJ1-3; D may be TRBD1 (5 bases). The CDR3 covers 14 residues. Germline V lookup: CDR1 SQVTM, CDR2 ANQGSEA. Trimming pared 7 bases from V and 0 bases from J, leaving 13 bases between. Partial CDR3 DNA: TGCAGCGCCAGGACAAGCCACTCTGGAAACACC. Its translation is CSARTSHSGNT. The CDR3 as a whole reads CSARTSHSGNTIYF. The full variable domain, its missing parts supplied by reference TRBV29-1 and TRBJ1-3, is SAVISQKPSRDICQRGTSLTIQCQVDSQVTMMFWYRQQPGQSLTLIATANQGSEATYESGFVIDKFPISRPNLTFSTLTVSNMSPEDSSIYLCSARTSHSGNTIYFGEGSWLTVV.

On this clone itself: The sequenced fragment ends 3 residues before the CDR3 boundary, so the rest is inferred from the germline J gene. The chain is built from TRBV15 and TRBJ1-6; a weak D match, TRBD1 (6 bases). Per germline, CDR1 LNHNV and CDR2 YYDKDF (reference sequence). Deletions cut 3 bases from V and 6 bases from J, with 12 bases between. This CDR3 has 15 amino acids. CDR3 bases read: TGTGCCACCAGCAGCGGCTCAGGGGTTAATTCACCC. Amino acid sequence: CATSSGSGVNSP. The full-length CDR3 reads as CATSSGSGVNSPLHF.

In regard to this clone: The missing CDR3 end, 3 residues past where the read stops, is filled in from the germline J gene. This rearrangement joins TRBV10-3 to TRBJ2-7; 8 bases map to TRBD1. The CDR3 extends over 14 amino acids. V lost 6 bases, J lost 2 bases, and 6 bases stayed unmatched. Germline V lookup: CDR1 ENHRY, CDR2 SYGVKD. The CDR3 loop is CAIRTAGGPYEQYF. The sequenced CDR3 bases are TGTGCCATCAGGACGGCAGGGGGCCCCTACGAG.

Regarding this clone: The read falls 3 residues short of the CDR3 end, and the missing part is taken from the germline J gene. The rearrangement links TRBV5-1 to TRBJ2-5; 9 bases agree with TRBD2. This CDR3 comprises 16 residues. The J segment lost 3 bases and the V segment lost 4 bases, leaving 10 bases of the junction unmatched. CDR1 and CDR2 from the germline V gene are SGHRS and YFSETQ. CDR3 residues: CASSATKRGAEETQYF. CDR3 bases read: TGCGCCAGCAGCGCAACAAAGCGGGGGGCGGAAGAGACC.

Points on this clone: The DNA ends 3 residues before the CDR3 does, and the rest of the CDR3 is filled in from the germline J gene. The rearrangement joins TRBV6-2 or TRBV6-3 to TRBJ1-1, with 7 bases identical to TRBD1. Looked up from germline, CDR1 is MNHEY and CDR2 is SVGEGT. This CDR3 has 16 residues. CDR3 amino acids: CASSYSASTGANEAFF. The CDR3 DNA, read in part, is TGTGCCAGCAGTTACTCCGCTTCAACAGGGGCGAACGAA.

The CDR3 DNA, read in part, is TGCGCCAGCAGCTTGGTCCAGGGGGCAGACACC. Translated, it gives CASSLVQGADT. The whole CDR3 is CASSLVQGADTIYF. The gene calls are TRBV5-1 and TRBJ1-3; 8 nucleotides align to TRBD1. The CDR3 end is not reached by the read, which stops 3 residues before it; the germline J gene fills it in. V shed 0 bases and J 8 bases; nucleotides not matched to a gene: 4. Germline V gene lookup returns CDR1 SGHRS and CDR2 YFSETQ. The CDR3 has 14 residues.

With respect to this clone: The CDR3 end lies 3 residues beyond the end of the read and is filled in from the germline J gene. The chain is built from TRBV5-1 and TRBJ2-4; 8 positions match TRBD1. The CDR3 loop spans 17 amino acids. In germline, CDR1 is SGHRS, CDR2 YFSETQ. J was trimmed by 0 bases and V by 4 bases; bases with no gene match: 9. Partial CDR3 DNA: TGCGCCAGCAGCCTTCGACAGGGGTTGGGAGCCAAAAACATT. As protein: CASSLRQGLGAKNI. The whole CDR3 is CASSLRQGLGAKNIQYF.

Turning to this clone: Coverage ceases 3 residues before the CDR3 finishes, and the germline J gene fills in the end. V and J are TRBV28 and TRBJ2-2, with TRBD1 as a possible D gene (6 bases). Trimming pared 6 bases from V and 4 bases from J, leaving 15 bases between. CDR3 length equals 15 residues. Per the germline V gene, CDR1 is MDHEN and CDR2 is SYDVKM. CDR3 bases read: TGTGCCAGCAGCGTAGGGGGATGGGGCACCGGGGAG. This encodes CASSVGGWGTGE. The CDR3 in full is CASSVGGWGTGELFF.

Regarding this clone: From the germline J gene comes the end of the CDR3, since the read stops 3 residues before it. The chain uses TRBV6-1 and TRBJ1-1; no clear D gene. Deletions cut 3 bases from V and 7 bases from J, with 9 bases between. Per germline, CDR1 MNHNS and CDR2 SASEGT. The CDR3 has 12 amino acids. Partial CDR3 DNA: TGTGCCAGCAGTGACTTTTTGTATGAA. It yields the protein CASSDFLYE. The complete CDR3 reads CASSDFLYEAFF.

This clone is classed as medium-sized by frequency. The CDR3 extends 3 residues past the end of the read, so its final part is completed from the germline J gene. The genes are TRBV19 and TRBJ1-1; a weak D match, TRBD1 (5 bases). The CDR3 covers 13 residues. V was cut by 7 bases and J by 4 bases, with 13 bases left in between. Germline CDR1 and CDR2: LNHDA and SQIVND (reference sequence). The CDR3 reads CASKRGVGTEAFF. The covered CDR3 bases are TGTGCCAGTAAGCGGGGGGTTGGCACTGAA.